One sample yielded the 22 T cell receptor beta chains listed below, sequenced in a study of cytomegalovirus exposure and HLA in healthy donors. The assay was immunoSEQ multiplex PCR, and TCRdb's table has in-frame clones only and misses some. The repertoire holds 200,000 to 300,000 clones, with about 90% as singletons. The specimen sequenced was PBMCs. These receptors were taken from a man between 18 and 29 years old in good health and CMV-seropositive.

The V and J genes are TRBV2 and TRBJ2-7; TRBD2 matches 10 bases. The CDR3 totals 14 residues. The germline V gene has CDR1 SNHLY and CDR2 FYNNEI. V lost 4 bases and J lost 5; bases outside the gene matches: 5. Written as DNA, the CDR3 is TGTGCCAGCAGTGCCGTAGCGGGAGGCCACGAGCAGTACTTC. Residues: CASSAVAGGHEQYF.

The genes are TRBV11-2 and TRBJ2-1; TRBD2 agrees at 8 bases. CDR1 and CDR2 (germline): SGHAT, FQNNGV. The CDR3 covers 15 residues. V dropped 4 bases and J dropped 12; count of bases not matched to a gene: 14. DNA for the CDR3: TGTGCCAGCAGCTCCGGACCAGCGGGAGACTACTGGCAGTTCTTC. It translates to CASSSGPAGDYWQFF. The variable domain in full, completed from reference TRBV11-2 and TRBJ2-1, reads EAGVAQSPRYKIIEKRQSVAFWCNPISGHATLYWYQQILGQGPKLLIQFQNNGVVDDSQLPKDRFSAERLKGVDSTLKIQPAKLEDSAVYLCASSSGPAGDYWQFFGPGTRLTVL.

The chain carries TRBV19 and TRBJ1-5, with 8 nucleotides matching TRBD1. The CDR3 extends over 15 amino acids. Per the germline V gene, CDR1 is LNHDA and CDR2 is SQIVND (reference sequence). J lost 5 bases, V lost 10 bases, and 13 bases had no gene match. This chain's CDR3 is CATKSTGGSYQPQHF. DNA of the CDR3: TGTGCCACTAAAAGTACAGGGGGGTCTTATCAGCCCCAGCATTTT.

The chain employs TRBV6-5 and TRBJ1-2; D is uncertain. This CDR3 has 15 residues. V was cut by 0 bases and J by 7 bases, with 15 bases left in between. CDR1 is MNHEY and CDR2 is SVGAGI in the germline V gene. The chain's CDR3 is CASSYSNLPLSGYTF. The DNA for the CDR3 is TGTGCCAGCAGTTACTCGAATCTCCCCTTAAGTGGCTACACCTTC.

The rearrangement uses TRBV6-1 and TRBJ2-7; TRBD2 matches 8 bases. The germline gives CDR1 MNHNS, CDR2 SASEGT. This CDR3 comprises 14 residues. The V segment lost 10 bases and the J segment 5 bases; nucleotides outside the gene matches: 13. This chain's CDR3 is CATKSGTRSDEQYF. CDR3 coding DNA: TGTGCCACAAAATCCGGGACTAGGAGCGACGAGCAGTACTTC.

V gene TRBV6-5 combines with J gene TRBJ1-5; D might be TRBD1 (5 bases). This CDR3 region has 14 residues. Germline CDR1 and CDR2: MNHEY and SVGAGI. V was shortened by 0 bases and J by 7 bases, with 10 bases between the two germline ends. This CDR3 reads CASSYSGDGQPQHF. Written as DNA, the CDR3 is TGTGCCAGCAGTTACTCAGGGGATGGCCAGCCCCAGCATTTT.

This clone was recorded once. The chain joins TRBV29-1 to TRBJ2-2; 7 nucleotides match TRBD2. V shed 4 bases, J shed 0 bases, and the junction held 2 bases outside the gene matches. This CDR3 is 14 amino acids long. In germline, CDR1 is SQVTM, CDR2 ANQGSEA. In DNA, the CDR3 is TGCAGCGTTGGAGCGGGGACGAACACCGGGGAGCTGTTTTTT. It codes for CSVGAGTNTGELFF.

To note about this clone: This sample also contains other DNA sequences that code for the same CDR3. The chain joins TRBV6-5 to TRBJ2-1; D may match TRBD1 or TRBD2 (5 bases each). V gave up 4 bases and J gave up 7 bases, with 5 bases separating them. Germline V CDR1 and CDR2: MNHEY, SVGAGI. This CDR3 contains 11 residues. The CDR3 nucleotides are TGTGCCAGCAGTTGGGGGAATGAGCAGTTCTTC. Translated, it gives CASSWGNEQFF.

This clone was counted once. V usage is TRBV5-4 and J usage is TRBJ2-1, with D perhaps being TRBD1 or TRBD2 (5 bases each). The CDR3 has 11 amino acids. Germline CDR1 and CDR2: SGHNT and YYREEE (reference sequence). Trimming pared 5 bases from V and 10 bases from J, leaving 10 bases between. CDR3 sequence (DNA): TGTGCCAGCAGGGGGGAACGAGAGCAGTTCTTC. Its protein product is CASRGEREQFF.

This clone was detected only once. This chain connects TRBV6-1 to TRBJ1-2; D may be TRBD1 (5 bases). The V and J ends lost 4 bases and 4 bases respectively, with 10 bases between them. The CDR3 consists of 13 residues. Germline-derived CDR1 and CDR2 are MNHNS and SASEGT. The CDR3 here is CASSVSGGYGYTF. CDR3 in DNA: TGTGCCAGCAGTGTATCGGGGGGCTATGGCTACACCTTC.

The rearrangement uses TRBV30 and TRBJ2-5; D remains ambiguous. V was trimmed by 0 bases and J by 10 bases, leaving 9 bases between them. The CDR3 runs to 11 residues. CDR1 is GTSNPN and CDR2 is SVGIG in the germline V gene (reference sequence). In nucleotides, the CDR3 is TGTGCCTGGAGTGTAATAGGCTTCCAGTACTTC. This codes for CAWSVIGFQYF. The full variable domain, with the rest looked up from reference TRBV30 and TRBJ2-5, is SQTIHQWPATLVQPVGSPLSLECTVEGTSNPNLYWYRQAAGRGLQLLFYSVGIGQISSEVPQNLSASRPQDRQFILSSKKLLLSDSGFYLCAWSVIGFQYFGPGTRLLVL.

Worth noting for this clone: At one end, the junction sequence differs from germline, possibly due to a read error. The CDR3 here is CASSIMSASGEQYF. The CDR3 DNA is TGCGCCAGCAGCATCATGAGCGCTTCGGGCGAGCAGTATTTC. The genes are TRBV4-1 and TRBJ2-7; D is unresolved. The V gene's germline CDR1 is MGHRA and CDR2 YSYEKL. This CDR3 is 14 amino acids long.

The chain links TRBV5-4 to TRBJ2-7; 7 positions agree with TRBD1. The CDR3 is 14 residues long. In germline, CDR1 is SGHNT, CDR2 YYREEE (reference sequence). V lost 0 bases, J lost 6 bases, and 6 bases stayed unmatched. The CDR3 DNA sequence: TGTGCCAGCAGCTTGGGAGGGGGCGGAGGCGAGCAGTACTTC. Translated, it gives CASSLGGGGGEQYF.

The chain joins TRBV7-8 to TRBJ2-2; D may be TRBD1 (6 bases). This CDR3 has 15 residues. The V and J ends lost 6 bases and 5 bases respectively, with 16 bases between them. Germline V lookup: CDR1 SGHVS, CDR2 FQNEAQ. CDR3 residues: CASRPGQRTTGELFF. The CDR3 DNA sequence: TGTGCCAGCAGGCCGGGACAACGAACTACCGGGGAGCTGTTTTTT.

The chain uses TRBV27 and TRBJ2-1; D gene ambiguous. There are 14 residues in the CDR3. Trimming pared 7 bases from V and 0 bases from J, leaving 10 bases between. The V gene's germline CDR1 is MNHEY and CDR2 SMNVEV (reference sequence). For the CDR3, the DNA is TGTGCCAGCATGGGCTTCGACTCCTACAATGAGCAGTTCTTC. It translates to CASMGFDSYNEQFF.

This chain uses TRBV4-2 with TRBJ1-2; D gene unclear. Germline lookup yields CDR1 LGHNA and CDR2 YNFKEQ. The V end was cut by 7 bases, the J end by 2 bases, with 8 bases between. CDR3 length: 12 amino acids. The CDR3 is CASIGRNYGYTF. CDR3 DNA: TGTGCCAGCATTGGTAGAAACTATGGCTACACCTTC.

The chain couples TRBV28 to TRBJ1-2, with TRBD1 matching 8 bases. V dropped 5 bases and J dropped 3; count of bases not matched to a gene: 5. The CDR3 has 14 residues. Germline V gives CDR1 MDHEN, CDR2 SYDVKM. The CDR3 here is CASSTGTGHYGYTF. The CDR3 bases are TGTGCCAGCAGTACGGGGACAGGCCACTATGGCTACACCTTC.

The CDR3 coding sequence is TGTGCCACCCTCAGGGGAGCCAATGAGCAGTTCTTC. Translated, it gives CATLRGANEQFF. The chain is built from TRBV27 and TRBJ2-1, with a possible D match to TRBD1 (6 bases). CDR3 length: 12 residues. Germline V gene data show CDR1 as MNHEY and CDR2 as SMNVEV (reference sequence). V was shortened by 10 bases and J by 6 bases, with 13 bases between the two germline ends.

The sample holds one count of this clone. The chain employs TRBV28 and TRBJ2-7, with TRBD2 matching 9 bases. V shed 6 bases and J 5 bases; nucleotides not matched to a gene: 23. The germline gives CDR1 MDHEN, CDR2 SYDVKM. This CDR3 comprises 19 residues. CDR3 protein: CASRDTSGYGMGNPHEQYF. CDR3 coding DNA: TGTGCCAGCAGGGATACTAGCGGGTACGGAATGGGGAACCCCCACGAGCAGTACTTC.

The rearrangement joins TRBV28 to TRBJ2-7; 9 nucleotides agree with TRBD1. V was clipped by 6 bases and J by 1 base; unmatched bases: 7. This CDR3 is built from 15 residues. Germline loops: CDR1 MDHEN, CDR2 SYDVKM. The CDR3 bases are TGTGCCAGCAGGCCTCGGGACAGGGTTTCCTACGAGCAGTACTTC. This gives the protein CASRPRDRVSYEQYF.

This clone was seen just once. The chain links TRBV13 to TRBJ1-2; a possible D gene is TRBD1 (6 bases). Germline loops: CDR1 PRHDT, CDR2 FYEKMQ (reference sequence). There are 17 residues in the CDR3. V was pared by 0 bases and J by 2 bases, with 16 bases between. CDR3 nucleotide sequence: TGTGCCAGCAGCTTAGGCCTGGGGGACACACTGAACTATGGCTACACCTTC. Amino acids: CASSLGLGDTLNYGYTF.

The CDR3 is CLTSESSYEQYF. In DNA form, the CDR3 reads TGTCTTACTAGCGAGAGCTCCTACGAGCAGTACTTC. This chain links TRBV2 with TRBJ2-7, with 7 nucleotides matching TRBD2. This CDR3 contains 12 residues. The germline gives CDR1 SNHLY, CDR2 FYNNEI.